The T cell receptor beta chain described here comes from a study of cytomegalovirus exposure and HLA in healthy donors. Study-level findings and limits: Of the V segments, some could not be distinguished, including TRBV6-2 and TRBV6-3, and were excluded.

Amplification used 60 Vbeta primers and 13 Jbeta primers. Profiled with immunoSEQ multiplex PCR; TCRdb holds only in-frame clones, not every one. The data hold about 130,000 clones, with roughly three quarters observed a single time. In germline, CDR1 is MNHEY, CDR2 SVGAGI. Germline trimming cut 4 bases from V and 2 bases from J; bases unmatched to any gene: 3. The CDR3 is 15 residues long. This clone was observed a few times. Its antigen remains unidentified. The J gene is TRBJ2-7, the V gene TRBV6-5, with 12 bases aligning to TRBD1. The origin of this receptor is a woman aged 40 to 50 in good health and CMV-seronegative. Source material: PBMCs. CDR3 DNA sequence: TGTGCCAGCAGTTCCGGGACAGGGGGCCCCTACGAGCAGTACTTC. This encodes CASSSGTGGPYEQYF.